A selection of T cell receptor beta chains follows, all from one sample in a study of blood T cell repertoires in COVID-19. TCRdb's table, derived via immunoSEQ multiplex PCR, lists solely in-frame clones and lacks some. The sample has roughly 140,000 clones, roughly 79% seen once. Sequencing was performed on peripheral blood. The receptors derive from a human donor with acute or convalescent COVID-19. The donor label of this sample is uncertain. Both conserved end residues are part of each CDR3. Fields, in order: J gene, clone size, V gene, CDR3 protein. For some rows the clone size is stated as once, few or many, or as a class when expanded; others skip it.

>TRBJ1-6|-|TRBV25-1
CASRPGHLNSPLHF
>TRBJ2-2|few|TRBV18
CASSPQGLNTGELFF
>TRBJ2-5|few|TRBV7-6
CASSFTGVGGETQYF
>TRBJ2-3|-|TRBV27
CASQGGGPQYF
>TRBJ2-4|-|TRBV30
CAWSRGQGGDIQYF
>TRBJ1-1|-|TRBV30
CAWSVGRTEAFF
>TRBJ1-6|-|TRBV7-9
CASSFRGSSNSPLHF
>TRBJ2-1|once|TRBV6-5
CASSSTSRAYNEQFF
>TRBJ1-1|-|TRBV7-9
CASSLPRTGVLKGTEAFF
>TRBJ2-2|-|TRBV4-1
CASSQHGPRGTGELFF
>TRBJ2-1|-|TRBV12-3/TRBV12-4
CASSPGGRSEQFF
>TRBJ2-1|-|TRBV5-1
CASSLAHLAGGRNSYNEQFF
>TRBJ1-6|-|TRBV19
CATVAGQGLPLHF
>TRBJ1-3|-|TRBV19
CASSSRDTGNTIYF
>TRBJ2-1|once|TRBV4-1
CASSQVRGQGANEQFF
>TRBJ2-7|-|TRBV4-2
CASSSGGSYEQYF
>TRBJ2-3|once|TRBV2
CASLRDRDGPDTQYF
>TRBJ2-7|-|TRBV9
CASSTSRQASSYEQYF
>TRBJ1-5|-|TRBV5-5
CASSLEAGGAGQPQHF
>TRBJ2-5|once|TRBV5-4
CASSLSTSVGIQDF
>TRBJ1-5|-|TRBV7-9
CASSLIIGGSNQPQHF
>TRBJ2-3|-|TRBV25-1
CATGGLGVDTQYF
>TRBJ1-1|-|TRBV30
CAWSEDSQNTEAFF
>TRBJ2-5|-|TRBV7-7
CASSLLTREGTQYF
>TRBJ1-1|-|TRBV24-1
CATSDGGTGGTEAFF
>TRBJ1-2|few|TRBV6-1
CASSEARGKGGYTF
>TRBJ2-4|-|TRBV19
CATRDSLAKNIQYF
>TRBJ1-6|-|TRBV2
CASRGDRANNSPLHF
>TRBJ1-5|few|TRBV6-5
CASSPAGPLVQPQHF
>TRBJ2-6|-|TRBV5-1
CASSLPSGANVLTF
>TRBJ1-1|-|TRBV5-1
CASGEDYTEAFF
>TRBJ1-2|once|TRBV19
CASRATGLNYGYTF
>TRBJ2-1|-|TRBV9
CASSVGLGGAGEQFF
>TRBJ1-1|few|TRBV4-1
CASSQEPQVNTEAFF
>TRBJ2-4|-|TRBV6-1
CASSEATGLAKNIQYF